Below, 13 T cell receptor beta chains from the same sample are listed, as sequenced in a study of blood T cell repertoires in COVID-19. The method was immunoSEQ multiplex PCR; TCRdb's version includes in-frame clones alone and lacks a portion of them. In the table there are roughly 190,000 clones, about 85% of which are singletons. The specimen was peripheral blood. The source is a man aged 30 to 45 with acute or convalescent COVID-19.

This chain joins TRBV27 and TRBJ2-7, with 10 bases identical to TRBD2. V lost 3 bases and J lost 4; bases outside the gene matches: 3. CDR1 and CDR2 (germline): MNHEY, SMNVEV (reference sequence). This CDR3 region has 14 residues. The CDR3 region is CASSLASGSYEQYF. In DNA form, the CDR3 reads TGTGCCAGCAGTTTGGCTAGCGGGAGTTACGAGCAGTACTTC.

The CDR3 region has the DNA TGTGCCAGCAGTTACTCGTTGGGACAGGGACATTACGTGGAGTACTTC. This encodes CASSYSLGQGHYVEYF. The chain is built from TRBV6-5 and TRBJ2-7; 9 bases fit TRBD1. Losses at the gene ends were 0 bases for V and 11 bases for J; bases not matched to a gene: 14. Germline CDR1 MNHEY, CDR2 SVGAGI. The CDR3 length is 16 residues.

The chain links TRBV30 to TRBJ1-2, with D uncertain. Germline-derived CDR1 and CDR2 are GTSNPN and SVGIG (reference sequence). Trimming pared 2 bases from V and 4 bases from J, leaving 8 bases between. CDR3 size: 12 residues. This chain's CDR3 is CAWSSGTYGYTF. CDR3 nucleotide sequence: TGTGCCTGGAGTTCTGGCACCTATGGCTACACCTTC. Looking up the rest from reference TRBV30 and TRBJ1-2 gives the full variable domain: SQTIHQWPATLVQPVGSPLSLECTVEGTSNPNLYWYRQAAGRGLQLLFYSVGIGQISSEVPQNLSASRPQDRQFILSSKKLLLSDSGFYLCAWSSGTYGYTFGSGTRLTVV.

This chain uses TRBV5-4 with TRBJ1-4; D call uncertain. The V gene lost 4 bases and the J gene lost 3 bases, with 10 bases spanning the gap. Germline values: CDR1 SGHNT, CDR2 YYREEE (reference sequence). There are 14 residues in the CDR3. The CDR3 region is CASSRDGSNEKLFF. CDR3 nucleotide sequence: TGTGCCAGCAGCCGGGATGGGTCTAATGAAAAACTGTTTTTT. Looking up the rest from reference TRBV5-4 and TRBJ1-4 gives the full variable domain: ETGVTQSPTHLIKTRGQQVTLRCSSQSGHNTVSWYQQALGQGPQFIFQYYREEENGRGNFPPRFSGLQFPNYSSELNVNALELDDSALYLCASSRDGSNEKLFFGSGTQLSVL.

V gene TRBV30 combines with J gene TRBJ2-5; weak D call: TRBD2 (6 bases). The CDR3 length is 15 residues. The germline gives CDR1 GTSNPN, CDR2 SVGIG (reference sequence). V was trimmed by 0 bases and J by 3 bases, leaving 14 bases between them. The CDR3 nucleotides read TGTGCCTGGAGTGTCGGGAGCATAACGAAAGAGACCCAGTACTTC. It codes for CAWSVGSITKETQYF.

The chain is built from TRBV9 and TRBJ2-3, with a possible D match to TRBD2 (6 bases). The germline V gene encodes CDR1 SGDLS and CDR2 YYNGEE. Trimming shortened V by 0 bases and J by 0 bases, and 14 bases separated the two germline ends. This CDR3 comprises 17 residues. CDR3 bases: TGTGCCAGCAGCGTAGGTCGTACGAGCGGGAGCACAGATACGCAGTATTTT. Translating it yields CASSVGRTSGSTDTQYF.

The chain employs TRBV27 and TRBJ2-1; 8 bases map to TRBD2. Germline-derived CDR1 and CDR2 are MNHEY and SMNVEV (reference sequence). There are 17 residues in the CDR3. J gave up 7 bases and V 3 bases, and 14 bases lay outside the gene matches. The CDR3, as DNA: TGTGCCAGCAGTTTCTACCCCGGGACTAGTAGTCGAAATGAGCAGTTCTTC. This encodes CASSFYPGTSSRNEQFF.

The genes are TRBV14 and TRBJ2-1, with 9 bases lining up with TRBD2. J lost 4 bases, V lost 4 bases, and 14 bases had no gene match. CDR3 size: 18 residues. The germline CDR1 and CDR2 sequences are SGHDN and FVKESK. The CDR3 bases are TGTGCCAGCAGCCCACAGACCGGGACTAGCTCCGTTTACAATGAGCAGTTCTTC. It specifies CASSPQTGTSSVYNEQFF.

J is TRBJ2-6 and V is TRBV27; no clear D gene. V was cut by 5 bases and J by 0 bases, with 5 bases left in between. Germline V gives CDR1 MNHEY, CDR2 SMNVEV (reference sequence). CDR3 length equals 14 residues. The CDR3 spells CASSTYSGANVLTF. The CDR3 nucleotides read TGTGCCAGCAGTACATACTCTGGGGCCAACGTCCTGACTTTC. Complete variable domain (other parts from reference TRBV27 and TRBJ2-6): EAQVTQNPRYLITVTGKKLTVTCSQNMNHEYMSWYRQDPGLGLRQIYYSMNVEVTDKGDVPEGYKVSRKEKRNFPLILESPSPNQTSLYFCASSTYSGANVLTFGAGSRLTVL.

As regards this clone: Distinct nucleotide sequences in the sample also encode this CDR3. The CDR3 spells CASSQDLAGAYEQYF. As DNA, the CDR3 is TGTGCCAGCAGCCAAGACCTAGCGGGAGCCTACGAGCAGTACTTC. This chain links TRBV4-2 with TRBJ2-7; 10 bases fit TRBD2. Germline CDR1 LGHNA, CDR2 YNFKEQ. The CDR3 contains 15 residues. The V segment lost 0 bases and the J segment 2 bases; nucleotides outside the gene matches: 1.

The V gene is TRBV7-9, the J gene TRBJ2-7; D is uncertain. In germline, CDR1 is SEHNR, CDR2 FQNEAQ (reference sequence). The CDR3 is made up of 13 amino acids. V was trimmed by 3 bases and J by 5 bases, leaving 11 bases between them. CDR3 region: CASSFTPLNEQYF. The CDR3 DNA reads TGTGCCAGCAGCTTTACACCCTTGAACGAGCAGTACTTC.

V gene TRBV28 combines with J gene TRBJ2-2, with TRBD2 identical over 7 bases. The V gene end was trimmed by 10 bases and the J gene end by 5 bases; junction bases not matched to a gene: 7. This CDR3 is 13 amino acids long. Germline CDR1 MDHEN, CDR2 SYDVKM. CDR3 protein: CATLRGETGELFF. In nucleotides, the CDR3 is TGTGCCACCCTCCGGGGGGAGACCGGGGAGCTGTTTTTT.

The genes are TRBV12-5 and TRBJ2-5; 9 bases align to TRBD1. Germline lookup yields CDR1 LGHNT and CDR2 FRNRAP. This CDR3 is built from 14 residues. J lost 6 bases, V lost 7 bases, and 9 bases had no gene match. The CDR3 spells CASAADRGGKTQYF. CDR3 coding DNA: TGTGCTAGTGCCGCGGACAGGGGAGGGAAGACCCAGTACTTC.